This is a list of T cell receptor beta chains from one sample in a study of CD8 T cells in Susac syndrome. MiXCR was run by TCRdb on the immunoSEQ multiplex PCR reads, yielding one entry per CDR3 protein. The data show around 56,000 distinct CDR3 sequences, just over 90% seen once. The sequencing input was CD8+ T cells from PBMCs. The receptors come from a human donor in good health. Each CDR3 is given with its conserved first and last residue. Fields, in order: CDR3 length, V gene, CDR3 protein.

length: 15
V: TRBV4-1
CDR3: CASSQDLRVGETQYF

length: 14
V: TRBV30
CDR3: CAWSVNSEGYGYTF

length: 17
V: TRBV2
CDR3: CASSERRVLRVNYGYTF

length: 16
V: TRBV5-6
CDR3: CASSLVGQGYHYGYTF

length: 14
V: TRBV4-2
CDR3: CASSQDGPAGEQYF

length: 15
V: TRBV4-2
CDR3: CASSQGSGSGNTIYF

length: 17
V: TRBV4-1
CDR3: CASSHPRGRQGNTEAFF

length: 12
V: TRBV29-1
CDR3: CSVDDEQETQYF

length: 16
V: TRBV9
CDR3: CASSVEGGPSTDTQYF

length: 16
V: TRBV28
CDR3: CASRNPGTGGFNEQFF

length: 15
V: TRBV4-1
CDR3: CASSQAQRGGDTQYF

length: 15
V: TRBV28
CDR3: CASSFAERSSYEQYF

length: 16
V: TRBV9
CDR3: CASSAGDSFYNSPLHF

length: 16
V: TRBV11-2
CDR3: CASSLVQSPMNTEAFF

length: 17
V: TRBV20-1
CDR3: CSARVDPPGASTDTQYF

length: 17
V: TRBV4-2
CDR3: CASSQVAWGQVNTEAFF

length: 16
V: TRBV19
CDR3: CASSAGTGPSNQPQHF

length: 16
V: TRBV18
CDR3: CASSPGDFGSLYGYTF

length: 11
V: TRBV6-1
CDR3: CASSELAEAFF

length: 14
V: TRBV4-1
CDR3: CASSQLQDHYEQYF

length: 16
V: TRBV5-5
CDR3: CASSEEGPTEVYGYTF

length: 14
V: TRBV7-9
CDR3: CASSTRATNEKLFF

length: 16
V: TRBV5-5
CDR3: CASSFSFSEATDTQYF

length: 12
V: TRBV10-2
CDR3: CASCDRADEQFF

length: 18
V: TRBV20-1
CDR3: CSARDLWGQGEMNTEAFF

length: 14
V: TRBV4-1
CDR3: CASSQEGGSYEQFF

length: 16
V: TRBV14
CDR3: CASSQDNTGYNYEQYF

length: 15
V: TRBV10-3
CDR3: CAISESLSINTEAFF

length: 13
V: TRBV27
CDR3: CASSLGTAYEQYF

length: 15
V: TRBV12-3/TRBV12-4
CDR3: CASSLGGGINNEQFF

length: 14
V: TRBV20-1
CDR3: CSAKPRTPSSGYTF

length: 10
V: TRBV30
CDR3: CAWSRKEAFF

length: 13
V: TRBV5-4
CDR3: CASSPTGLETQYF

length: 14
V: TRBV19
CDR3: CASSRRELNQPQHF

length: 16
V: TRBV7-6
CDR3: CASSRMLRGPYNEQFF

length: 14
V: TRBV27
CDR3: CASSLGTGRTEAFF

length: 19
V: TRBV7-9
CDR3: CASSLAGVEGTAGGETQYF

length: 15
V: TRBV11-1
CDR3: CASSFRGGYQETQYF

length: 12
V: TRBV13
CDR3: CASWNRSDTQYF

length: 15
V: TRBV6-2/TRBV6-3
CDR3: CASSFRRGFQETQYF

length: 15
V: TRBV4-2
CDR3: CASSQPRAVNSPLHF

length: 17
V: TRBV11-2
CDR3: CASSLDPGTGARYGYTF

length: 15
V: TRBV11-1
CDR3: CASSLEGQVTDTQYF

length: 12
V: TRBV4-2
CDR3: CASSQYGDEQFF

length: 16
V: TRBV28
CDR3: CASSTSIVVPNEKLFF

length: 18
V: TRBV7-9
CDR3: CASSLSRDRTRWADTQYF

length: 14
V: TRBV27
CDR3: CASTLGGSYNEQFF

length: 14
V: TRBV12-3/TRBV12-4
CDR3: CASKRDSSYNEQFF

length: 16
V: TRBV3-1
CDR3: CASSQTPTGWNTEAFF

length: 14
V: TRBV7-2
CDR3: CASTQSRSYTEAFF

length: 15
V: TRBV24-1
CDR3: CATTSGLSSTDTQYF